This paragraph covers one TCR beta chain sequence. The antigen remains unidentified. The data are from a study of OX40 agonist ivuxolimab in advanced cancers. On the study more broadly: Dose-escalation patients' cancers were hepatocellular carcinoma, melanoma, renal cell or head and neck cancer.

Study observations and caveats: The study found that CD8+ T cells averaged more expanded clones than CD4+.

Measured with immunoSEQ multiplex PCR; TCRdb has only the in-frame clones, and not every one. The sample lists some 70,000 clones; roughly nine tenths were seen once. V gave up 10 bases and J gave up 4 bases; unmatched junction bases: 10. This CDR3 is built from 14 residues. From germline, CDR1 is LNHDA and CDR2 SQIVND (reference sequence). This receptor was obtained from an adult with an advanced solid tumor such as melanoma, head and neck, liver or kidney cancer. The rearrangement uses TRBV19 and TRBJ1-5, with 7 bases identical to TRBD1. The sample here was CD4+ or CD8+ T cells sorted from blood, taken in a trial of the OX40 agonist ivuxolimab. The CDR3 spells CATNWGQTNQPQHF. The CDR3 nucleotides read TGTGCCACGAACTGGGGACAGACTAATCAGCCCCAGCATTTT. Full variable domain (missing parts from reference TRBV19 and TRBJ1-5): DGGITQSPKYLFRKEGQNVTLSCEQNLNHDAMYWYRQDPGQGLRLIYYSQIVNDFQKGDIAEGYSVSREKKESFPLTVTSAQKNPTAFYLCATNWGQTNQPQHFGDGTRLSIL.